This TCR beta chain derives from a study of PD-1 blockade in classical Hodgkin lymphoma. Turning to the study itself: Patients were dosed intravenously with nivolumab at 3 mg/kg every 2 weeks. Study-level results: It was CD4+ TCR diversity, not CD8+, that rose significantly by C4D1. Exclusion covered patients beginning nivolumab under 1 year post-ASCT. Baseline TCR diversity was reportedly lower in newly diagnosed patients than healthy donors.

The CDR3 is 15 residues long. Germline V CDR1 and CDR2: SGDLS, YYNGEE. V was shortened by 0 bases and J by 0 bases, with 10 bases between the two germline ends. Sequencing used immunoSEQ multiplex PCR; TCRdb keeps in-frame clones, though not all of them. The table has approximately 44,000 clones, around two thirds seen once. The time point: cycle 4 day 1 (C4D1), after five to seven weeks of nivolumab. Each patient relapsed following autologous stem cell transplantation, and prior brentuximab vedotin exposure differed. In its sample, this clone was seen a few times. Its antigen is not identified. The chain combines TRBV9 with TRBJ2-7, with D maybe TRBD2 (5 bases). The material was peripheral blood mononuclear cells (PBMCs), obtained before the fourth cycle of nivolumab. This receptor was obtained from a human donor with classical Hodgkin lymphoma. CDR3 amino acids: CASSVESGDSYEQYF. The DNA for the CDR3 is TGTGCCAGCAGCGTAGAAAGCGGCGACTCCTACGAGCAGTACTTC.